A single sample is the source of the 7 T cell receptor beta chains below, sequenced in a study of blood T cell repertoires in COVID-19. TCRdb keeps only in-frame clones here, not all; method: immunoSEQ multiplex PCR. The table lists around 250,000 clones, around 86% of them singletons. Sequencing used peripheral blood. The origin of the receptors is a young man with active or convalescent COVID-19.

The chain employs TRBV2 and TRBJ2-4; weak D call: TRBD2 (7 bases). The CDR3 is made up of 17 amino acids. Germline CDR1 reads SNHLY; CDR2 reads FYNNEI. Trimming removed 5 bases at V and 4 bases at J, with 21 bases between. CDR3 sequence (DNA): TGTGCCAGCAGTAACCGGCAGGGGAGACTAGCTAAAAACATTCAGTACTTC. As protein: CASSNRQGRLAKNIQYF.

The V gene is TRBV6-5, the J gene TRBJ1-2; D is unclear. CDR3 size: 11 residues. Trimming removed 10 bases at V and 4 bases at J, with 10 bases between. Germline V gene lookup returns CDR1 MNHEY and CDR2 SVGAGI. CDR3 in DNA: TGTGCCATGAGATCAAGCTATGGCTACACCTTC. This gives the protein CAMRSSYGYTF.

This clone was seen just once. The rearrangement uses TRBV27 and TRBJ1-3; no firm D call. The CDR3 is 14 residues long. Germline CDR1 MNHEY, CDR2 SMNVEV (reference sequence). With 7 bases removed from V and 0 bases from J, the gap between germline ends came to 10 bases. The CDR3 reads CASMRASSGNTIYF. CDR3 bases: TGTGCCAGCATGAGAGCTTCCTCTGGAAACACCATATATTTT.

This clone was seen only once. This chain links TRBV10-3 with TRBJ2-7, with D perhaps TRBD1 (6 bases). Germline V gene lookup returns CDR1 ENHRY and CDR2 SYGVKD. This CDR3 contains 12 residues. V was pared by 10 bases and J by 3 bases, with 13 bases between. Here the CDR3 DNA reads TGTGCCACTCGGGAACAGGGCTACGAGCAGTACTTC. The encoded protein is CATREQGYEQYF.

The chain links TRBV4-3 to TRBJ1-1, with 7 bases identical to TRBD1. CDR1 and CDR2 (germline): LGHNA, YSLEER. This CDR3 contains 14 residues. Losses at the gene ends were 3 bases for V and 5 bases for J; bases not matched to a gene: 6. CDR3 protein: CASSHSRGRTEAFF. The CDR3 coding sequence is TGCGCCAGCAGCCATTCAAGGGGGCGAACTGAAGCTTTCTTT.

The chain carries TRBV12-3 or TRBV12-4 and TRBJ2-2, with no clear D. The CDR3 contains 12 residues. V lost 3 bases and J 3 bases, leaving 2 bases between the germline ends. The DNA for the CDR3 is TGTGCCAGCAGTTTCGACACCGGGGAGCTGTTTTTT. Its translation is CASSFDTGELFF.

The CDR3 coding sequence is TGTGCCAGCAGCTTAGAAGGGACTAGCGGGAGTGAGTACTTC. Its translation: CASSLEGTSGSEYF. This chain uses TRBV7-2 with TRBJ2-7; 14 positions match TRBD2. Unmatched junction bases numbered 4, after V lost 1 base and J lost 11 bases. The CDR3 spans 14 residues. Germline CDR1 SGHTA, CDR2 FQGNSA.